This T cell receptor beta chain was retrieved from a study of CD8 T cells in ankylosing spondylitis. Notes on this clonotype: Its specificity is not known.

TCRdb fed the 5' RACE reads into MiXCR, producing one record per CDR3 protein. The sample records 250,000 to 350,000 distinct CDR3 sequences, roughly 20% being singletons. Findings and caveats of the study: Ankylosing spondylitis blood seemed to carry a telltale TCR beta motif made of several highly homologous variants. Some of these motif variants have turned up before, in reports on reactive arthritis synovial fluid and blood. Disease-linked clones were found to be CD8+ and relatively rare in peripheral blood.

This CDR3 region has 15 residues. CDR1 SGHRS and CDR2 YFSETQ come from the germline V gene. Between the trimmed V and J ends, which lost 0 bases and 0 bases, there was a span of 8 bases. The sequence was obtained from a male donor with ankylosing spondylitis or in good health (not recorded which). The chain is built from TRBV5-1 and TRBJ2-3, with D unresolved. Sequencing used blood, either unsorted or a sorted T cell fraction (not recorded which). CDR3 residues: CASSLGSPSTDTQYF. The CDR3 DNA is TGCGCCAGCAGCTTGGGCAGCCCTAGCACAGATACGCAGTATTTT. The variable domain in full, with the rest retrieved from reference TRBV5-1 and TRBJ2-3, is KAGVTQTPRYLIKTRGQQVTLSCSPISGHRSVSWYQQTPGQGLQFLFEYFSETQRNKGNFPGRFSGRQFSNSRSEMNVSTLELGDSALYLCASSLGSPSTDTQYFGPGTRLTVL.